The T cell receptor beta chain described here comes from a study of blood T cell repertoires in COVID-19. Across the whole study: The origin of the acute and convalescent COVID-19 samples was the United States, Italy and Spain. The cDNA or gDNA used as material had been derived from T cells, B-cell-depleted T cells, or PBMCs.

Original processing notes: By means of reference gene primer amplification, nucleated cell counts were estimated. Libraries were prepared by immunoSEQ multiplex PCR; TCRdb keeps only in-frame clonotypes and omits some of them. Clonal size and the V and J genes are those of that table, whereas D and trimming came from the DNA. Among about 220,000 clones listed, around 83% were seen once. Germline trimming cut 2 bases from V and 5 bases from J; bases unmatched to any gene: 16. There are 18 residues in the CDR3. Germline CDR1 is MNHNS and CDR2 is SASEGT. The sequencing input was peripheral blood. The sequence came from a woman aged 45-65 years with acute or convalescent COVID-19. V usage is TRBV6-1 and J usage is TRBJ2-3, with 7 bases aligning to TRBD2. The CDR3 sequence: CASSEKTPRDYQVDTQYF. DNA of the CDR3: TGTGCCAGCAGTGAAAAAACCCCCCGGGACTACCAAGTAGATACGCAGTATTTT.